The clone carrying this T cell receptor (beta chain) was counted once. These data belong to a study of blood T cell repertoires in COVID-19. Study summary: Samples of COVID-19 (acute and convalescent) were obtained from the United States, Italy and Spain.

Authors' processing steps: The authors estimated nucleated cell counts from reference gene primer amplification. Assay used: immunoSEQ multiplex PCR; TCRdb lists only in-frame clones, some missing. V and J calls plus clone size are reproduced from that table; the DNA served to infer D and trimming. The sample records 180,000 or so clones, 90% being singletons. This CDR3 spans 14 amino acids. V gave up 7 bases and J gave up 6 bases, with 16 bases separating them. Per the germline V gene, CDR1 is MNHNY and CDR2 is SVGAGI (reference sequence). The sample comprised peripheral blood. The chain carries TRBV6-6 and TRBJ1-5, with D perhaps matching TRBD1 (6 bases). This TCR was recovered from a man in his forties or fifties with acute or convalescent COVID-19. The chain's CDR3 is CASTMRAGVQPQHF. CDR3 in DNA: TGTGCCAGCACAATGAGGGCAGGGGTTCAGCCCCAGCATTTT.